Detailed here is one TCR beta chain. Antigen specificity is unknown. Original processing notes: Filtering differed because ImmunoSEQ produced junction-only sequences that carried no quality scores. Method: immunoSEQ multiplex PCR; TCRdb's copy keeps in-frame clones and lacks some. V, J and clone size are taken as reported in that table, and D and trimming were inferred from the DNA itself. Found here are hundreds of thousands of clones, around 70% of them singletons; the top ten hold roughly a tenth. The sample originates from a study of shared clonotypes between healthy human individuals. In the study overall: Three plates were used per donor for CD4 naive, three for CD4 memory, two for CD8 naive and one for CD8 memory. Study-wide results and caveats: Some clonotypes were shared by all four sorted-subset donors, while others were not shared. The non-shared ones had lower generation probabilities than the shared ones. Naive CD4 clonotype sharing across several donors was about 5%.

The CDR3 is 13 residues long. With 4 bases clipped from V and 9 bases from J, the junction kept 7 bases outside the gene matches. Germline CDR1 reads SGHRS; CDR2 reads YFSETQ. The J gene is TRBJ2-1, the V gene TRBV5-1; TRBD1 matches 7 bases. This receptor was identified in a man under 40 in good health. Sequencing input: memory CD4+ T cells sorted from blood. Subset noted: CD45RA-negative fraction. As DNA, the CDR3 is TGCGCCAGCAGCGACGGACAGGTTCGTGAGCAGTTCTTC. Translated: CASSDGQVREQFF.